This T cell receptor beta chain was obtained from a study of cytomegalovirus exposure and HLA in healthy donors. Study-wide findings and caveats: A classifier reportedly called cytomegalovirus status with high sensitivity and specificity. It was in a later analysis that TCR association rates were seen to vary by HLA locus, highest for DRB1 and lowest for HLA-C.

The PCR was carried out with 60 Vbeta primers and 13 Jbeta primers. Per the authors' pipeline: Unique TCR beta chains totaled about 73 million in a later count, with 8.5 million to 12 million of them shared. The protocol was immunoSEQ multiplex PCR, while the TCRdb copy is restricted to in-frame clones and leaves out a portion. Clone size and the V and J calls come from that table; the DNA yielded D and trimming. The sample holds around 120,000 clones; about 16% are singletons and the top ten take 1.5% to 2%. Nominally healthy donors provided the samples, though records likely missed some immune exposures. Germline loops: CDR1 MDHEN, CDR2 SYDVKM. The CDR3 contains 18 residues. V lost 7 bases and J lost 0, with 19 bases in between. This clone was counted only a few times. The antigen is unknown.

Sequenced input: PBMCs. This TCR was sampled from a young woman in good health and CMV-seronegative. This chain uses TRBV28 with TRBJ1-6, with D hard to call. DNA for the CDR3: TGTGCCAGCATCCACCGAGGAGTGGGGAGCTCCTATAATTCACCCCTCCACTTT. Its translation is CASIHRGVGSSYNSPLHF.